This entry lists 27 T cell receptor beta chains sequenced from one sample in a study of blood T cell repertoires in COVID-19. This table comes from immunoSEQ multiplex PCR, and its TCRdb copy is limited to in-frame clones, with some not included. The sample gives roughly 120,000 clones, approximately 90% of which show up once; 4% to 5.5% is in the top ten. Specimen: peripheral blood. Source of these receptors: a woman aged 50 to 60 with acute or convalescent COVID-19.

The V and J genes are TRBV5-1 and TRBJ1-2, with a weak D call TRBD1 (5 bases). The CDR3 extends over 13 amino acids. CDR1 is SGHRS and CDR2 is YFSETQ in the germline V gene. V was pared by 4 bases and J by 3 bases, with 10 bases between. The CDR3 sequence is CASSGGGDYGYTF. CDR3 DNA: TGCGCCAGCAGCGGGGGAGGGGACTATGGCTACACCTTC.

The J gene is TRBJ2-5, the V gene TRBV25-1; 9 nucleotides line up with TRBD2. Germline V gives CDR1 MGHDK, CDR2 SYGVNS. The trim removed 8 bases at V and 5 bases at J, leaving 6 bases unmatched. CDR3 length: 13 amino acids. Written as DNA, the CDR3 is TGTGCCAGCGGGATAGCGGGGGTTGAGACCCAGTACTTC. Protein: CASGIAGVETQYF.

The CDR3 DNA sequence: TGCAGCGTTGGACTAGCGGCGAACACCGGGGAGCTGTTTTTT. Protein product: CSVGLAANTGELFF. This rearrangement joins TRBV29-1 to TRBJ2-2; 9 bases map to TRBD2. The junction had 0 bases not matched to a gene; V was cut back by 4 bases and J by 0 bases. This CDR3 region has 14 residues. CDR1 is SQVTM and CDR2 is ANQGSEA in the germline V gene.

The J gene is TRBJ2-2, the V gene TRBV29-1, with D hard to call. This CDR3 comprises 13 residues. The germline V and J ends were trimmed by 6 bases and 0 bases, with 8 bases remaining between them. Per the germline V gene, CDR1 is SQVTM and CDR2 is ANQGSEA. DNA for the CDR3: TGCAGCGTGCGACATTCGAACACCGGGGAGCTGTTTTTT. As protein: CSVRHSNTGELFF.

This clone showed up just once. The rearrangement uses TRBV7-2 and TRBJ1-5, with 7 bases matching TRBD1. Germline V CDR1 and CDR2: SGHTA, FQGNSA. V gave up 1 base and J gave up 8 bases; unmatched junction bases: 11. There are 16 residues in the CDR3. The CDR3, as DNA: TGTGCCAGCAGCTTAGGGATCAGACAGGGATGGGAGCCCCAGCATTTT. Translating gives CASSLGIRQGWEPQHF.

The chain uses TRBV13 and TRBJ1-1; D gene unclear. Germline CDR1 PRHDT, CDR2 FYEKMQ (reference sequence). V shed 4 bases and J shed 2 bases, with 11 bases lying between them. The CDR3 totals 14 residues. The CDR3 bases are TGTGCCAGCAGCTCCATTTTAGATAACACTGAAGCTTTCTTT. Translated: CASSSILDNTEAFF.

V usage is TRBV5-4 and J usage is TRBJ1-6; 7 bases match TRBD1. V lost 5 bases, J lost 7 bases, and 6 bases stayed unmatched. Germline CDR1 and CDR2: SGHNT and YYREEE (reference sequence). There are 14 residues in the CDR3. CDR3 DNA: TGTGCCAGCAGTTCGGGACAGCCGAATTCACCCCTCCACTTT. This gives the protein CASSSGQPNSPLHF.

The CDR3 loop is CASSPGGLPNTEAFF. The CDR3 DNA follows: TGTGCCAGCAGTCCCGGGGGGCTTCCGAACACTGAAGCTTTCTTT. The chain recombines TRBV27 with TRBJ1-1; maybe TRBD1 (6 bases). The germline V gene has CDR1 MNHEY and CDR2 SMNVEV (reference sequence). V gave up 5 bases and J gave up 1 base, with 14 bases separating them. CDR3 length: 15 residues.

The rearrangement links TRBV5-4 to TRBJ1-2; a possible D gene is TRBD1 (6 bases). The CDR3 consists of 13 residues. The V end was cut by 1 base, the J end by 7 bases, with 11 bases between. Germline V gives CDR1 SGHNT, CDR2 YYREEE (reference sequence). CDR3 amino acids: CASSLTGIGGYTF. The DNA for the CDR3 is TGTGCCAGCAGCTTGACAGGGATTGGTGGCTACACCTTC.

This clone was observed a single time. The chain couples TRBV15 to TRBJ2-3; D possibly corresponds to TRBD2 (5 bases). The V end lost 1 base, the J end lost 4 bases, and 12 bases lay between the germline ends. The CDR3 extends over 15 amino acids. Germline V gene lookup returns CDR1 LNHNV and CDR2 YYDKDF (reference sequence). The CDR3 coding sequence is TGTGCCACCAGCAGAGCGGGGAAACCCTCAGATACGCAGTATTTT. The encoded protein is CATSRAGKPSDTQYF. Supplemented by reference TRBV15 and TRBJ2-3, the full variable domain reads DAMVIQNPRYQVTQFGKPVTLSCSQTLNHNVMYWYQQKSSQAPKLLFHYYDKDFNNEADTPDNFQSRRPNTSFCFLDIRSPGLGDTAMYLCATSRAGKPSDTQYFGPGTRLTVL.

J is TRBJ1-2 and V is TRBV4-1; 7 nucleotides match TRBD1. This CDR3 contains 20 residues. J gave up 2 bases and V 2 bases, and 20 bases lay outside the gene matches. Germline assignment: CDR1 MGHRA and CDR2 YSYEKL. The CDR3 loop is CASSQRELFAWGQPNYGYTF. The CDR3 bases are TGCGCCAGCAGCCAAAGGGAACTATTTGCATGGGGACAGCCGAACTATGGCTACACCTTC.

The chain combines TRBV5-8 with TRBJ1-1, with TRBD1 matching over 10 bases. This CDR3 is 20 amino acids long. J gave up 0 bases and V 1 base, and 15 bases lay outside the gene matches. Germline CDR1 SGHTS, CDR2 YDEGEE. The CDR3 bases are TGTGCCAGCAGCTTGTGGTGGGCGGGACAGGGGTCGCCAATGAACACTGAAGCTTTCTTT. Its translation is CASSLWWAGQGSPMNTEAFF.

This chain joins TRBV5-4 and TRBJ2-5; maybe TRBD2 (7 bases). In germline, CDR1 is SGHNT, CDR2 YYREEE (reference sequence). V lost 0 bases, J lost 4 bases, and 16 bases lay in between. There are 16 residues in the CDR3. The CDR3 DNA reads TGTGCCAGCAGCTTGGCCGCAGGGGAGGGCTTAGAGACCCAGTACTTC. It codes for CASSLAAGEGLETQYF.

This clone was counted only a few times. This chain joins TRBV9 and TRBJ2-3, with TRBD2 matching 9 bases. This CDR3 region has 15 residues. Germline CDR1 SGDLS, CDR2 YYNGEE. The junction had 10 bases not matched to a gene; V was cut back by 4 bases and J by 7 bases. CDR3 amino acids: CASSRIAGEGNTQYF. CDR3 nucleotides: TGTGCCAGCAGCCGTATAGCGGGAGAGGGGAATACGCAGTATTTT.

The rearrangement links TRBV2 to TRBJ2-2, with 10 bases that match TRBD2. Trimming took 3 bases from V and 5 from J; bases not matched to a gene: 15. Germline V CDR1 and CDR2: SNHLY, FYNNEI. The CDR3 spans 19 residues. CDR3 region: CASSDPRGGLAGGTGELFF. CDR3 nucleotide sequence: TGTGCCAGCAGTGACCCGCGGGGGGGGTTAGCGGGAGGTACCGGGGAGCTGTTTTTT.

The chain combines TRBV11-2 with TRBJ2-5; weak D call: TRBD2 (7 bases). The V gene's germline CDR1 is SGHAT and CDR2 FQNNGV. V was pared by 6 bases and J by 1 base, with 21 bases between. This CDR3 region has 17 residues. CDR3 sequence (DNA): TGTGCCAGCAGATCGTACAGGGACGGGAGGTCCCAAGAGACCCAGTACTTC. Its protein product is CASRSYRDGRSQETQYF.

The rearrangement uses TRBV5-4 and TRBJ1-2, with unresolved D. Germline values: CDR1 SGHNT, CDR2 YYREEE (reference sequence). Trimming took off 6 bases at V and 2 bases at J, with 14 bases between the two ends. The CDR3 runs 14 residues. CDR3 loop: CASTPTGGNYGYTF. For the CDR3, the DNA is TGTGCCAGCACCCCAACGGGAGGCAACTATGGCTACACCTTC.

In DNA form, the CDR3 reads TGTGCCAGCAGTTACGGGACAGCTATGGTGGAGTACTTC. It translates to CASSYGTAMVEYF. V is TRBV6-2 or TRBV6-3 and J is TRBJ2-7; TRBD1 aligns across 7 bases. Per the germline V gene, CDR1 is MNHEY and CDR2 is SVGEGT. The CDR3 runs to 13 residues. V was clipped by 2 bases and J by 11 bases; unmatched bases: 9.

This clone was found a few times. The V call is TRBV3-1 (or the pseudogene TRBV3-2), the J call TRBJ1-1, with TRBD1 matching over 9 bases. V was pared by 4 bases and J by 5 bases, with 8 bases of the junction left unmatched. This CDR3 has 15 amino acids. CDR1 is LGHDT, CDR2 YNNKEL, per germline (reference sequence). The CDR3 reads CASSPVDRGGTEAFF. The CDR3 DNA sequence: TGTGCCAGCAGCCCGGTGGACAGGGGAGGTACTGAAGCTTTCTTT.

The rearrangement joins TRBV27 to TRBJ2-1; possible D gene TRBD2, 6 bases. Germline lookup yields CDR1 MNHEY and CDR2 SMNVEV (reference sequence). The CDR3 consists of 16 residues. Trimming stripped 5 bases from V and 4 bases from J, with 18 bases between. The CDR3 here is CASSPGGDPNYNEQFF. CDR3 sequence (DNA): TGTGCCAGCAGTCCTGGAGGGGATCCCAATTACAATGAGCAGTTCTTC.

The chain recombines TRBV19 with TRBJ1-5, with a weak D call TRBD1 (6 bases). Germline V CDR1 and CDR2: LNHDA, SQIVND (reference sequence). The V end was cut by 6 bases, the J end by 7 bases, with 13 bases between. This CDR3 has 13 amino acids. The DNA for the CDR3 is TGTGCCAGTAGGGACAGTTGGGGGCAGCCCCAGCATTTT. Residues: CASRDSWGQPQHF.

The chain employs TRBV6-4 and TRBJ1-1, with D hard to call. V was cut by 6 bases and J by 0 bases, with 8 bases left in between. This CDR3 spans 13 amino acids. Germline loops: CDR1 MRHNA, CDR2 SNTAGT. CDR3 in amino acids: CASSQQMNTEAFF. In DNA form, the CDR3 reads TGTGCCAGCAGCCAACAGATGAACACTGAAGCTTTCTTT.

The chain is built from TRBV28 and TRBJ1-1; D might be TRBD1 (5 bases). Trimming took 8 bases from V and 0 from J, leaving 10 bases between them. Germline V CDR1 and CDR2: MDHEN, SYDVKM. This CDR3 contains 13 residues. The CDR3 sequence: CASQGGLNTEAFF. CDR3 nucleotides: TGTGCCAGCCAGGGAGGGCTGAACACTGAAGCTTTCTTT.

The chain employs TRBV27 and TRBJ2-5; 14 positions match TRBD2. The CDR3 length is 16 residues. V lost 4 bases, J lost 5 bases, and 6 bases stayed unmatched. CDR1 is MNHEY and CDR2 is SMNVEV in the germline V gene (reference sequence). Here the CDR3 DNA reads TGTGCCAGCAGTTCCGGGACTAGCGGGAGTTGGGAGACCCAGTACTTC. Protein product: CASSSGTSGSWETQYF.

The chain carries TRBV5-8 and TRBJ2-1; 14 bases map to TRBD2. In germline, CDR1 is SGHTS, CDR2 YDEGEE. The CDR3 is 15 residues long. J lost 8 bases, V lost 4 bases, and 5 bases had no gene match. CDR3 DNA sequence: TGTGCCAGCAGCGGGGGACTAGCGGGAGTCGATGAGCAGTTCTTC. Its translation: CASSGGLAGVDEQFF.

The V call is TRBV10-3, the J call TRBJ2-7; 9 bases map to TRBD1. Trimming removed 4 bases from V and 7 bases from J; junction bases left unmatched: 11. CDR1 is ENHRY and CDR2 is SYGVKD in the germline V gene. The CDR3 is 15 residues long. CDR3 nucleotides: TGTGCCATCAGTGCGCCGGGACAGGGAATAGGTGAGCAGTACTTC. Amino acid sequence: CAISAPGQGIGEQYF.

The V call is TRBV7-2, the J call TRBJ1-6, with 10 bases fitting TRBD1. Trimming cost V 1 base and J 8 bases; bases outside gene matches: 5. CDR3 length equals 16 residues. CDR1 SGHTA and CDR2 FQGNSA come from the germline V gene. In DNA, the CDR3 is TGTGCCAGCAGCTTAGAAGGGACAGGGGAGTATTCACCCCTCCACTTT. Translated: CASSLEGTGEYSPLHF. The full variable domain, with the rest looked up from reference TRBV7-2 and TRBJ1-6, is GAGVSQSPSNKVTEKGKDVELRCDPISGHTALYWYRQSLGQGLEFLIYFQGNSAPDKSGLPSDRFSAERTGGSVSTLTIQRTQQEDSAVYLCASSLEGTGEYSPLHFGNGTRLTVT.